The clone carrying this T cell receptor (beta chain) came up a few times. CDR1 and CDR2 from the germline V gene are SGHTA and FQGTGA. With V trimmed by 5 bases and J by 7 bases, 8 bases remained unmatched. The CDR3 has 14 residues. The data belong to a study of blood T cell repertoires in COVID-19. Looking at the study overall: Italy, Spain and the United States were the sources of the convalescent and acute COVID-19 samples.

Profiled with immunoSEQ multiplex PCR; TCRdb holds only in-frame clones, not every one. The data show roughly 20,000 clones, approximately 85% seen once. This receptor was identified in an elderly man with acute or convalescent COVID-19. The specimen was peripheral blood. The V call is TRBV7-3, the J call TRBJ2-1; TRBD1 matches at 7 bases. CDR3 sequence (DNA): TGTGCCAGCAGCATCCCGACAGGGACGAATGAGCAGTTCTTC. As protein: CASSIPTGTNEQFF.